These 23 T cell receptor beta chains were all obtained from the same sample, sequenced in a study of shared clonotypes between healthy human individuals. CD8 cells regarded as naive lacked CD45RO, were positively chosen for CCR7, and omitted terminally differentiated effector memory CD45RA+ cells. The table came from immunoSEQ multiplex PCR; TCRdb's copy has only in-frame clones and leaves some out. The table has 700,000 to 950,000 clones, approximately 97% seen once. The sequenced material came from naive CD8+ T cells sorted from blood. The receptors stem from a man aged 25 to 45 in good health.

J is TRBJ2-2 and V is TRBV7-9; 8 positions match TRBD1. Germline assignment: CDR1 SEHNR and CDR2 FQNEAQ (reference sequence). The V segment lost 5 bases and the J segment 2 bases; nucleotides outside the gene matches: 16. CDR3 length: 19 amino acids. The CDR3 coding sequence is TGTGCCAGCAGCCACACTACTATCTACAGGGGGAGTAACACCGGGGAGCTGTTTTTT. Amino acid sequence: CASSHTTIYRGSNTGELFF.

The chain uses TRBV7-9 and TRBJ2-7; no definite D call. V was shortened by 1 base and J by 1 base, with 5 bases between the two germline ends. The CDR3 extends over 13 amino acids. The germline V gene encodes CDR1 SEHNR and CDR2 FQNEAQ (reference sequence). CDR3 nucleotides: TGTGCCAGCAGCTTAGATCATTCCTACGAGCAGTACTTC. This translates into CASSLDHSYEQYF.

V usage is TRBV13 and J usage is TRBJ2-1, with a weak D call TRBD2 (5 bases). The germline gives CDR1 PRHDT, CDR2 FYEKMQ (reference sequence). V lost 4 bases and J lost 0, with 13 bases in between. CDR3 length: 16 amino acids. The CDR3 sequence: CASSSPAVSSYNEQFF. CDR3 sequence (DNA): TGTGCCAGCAGCTCTCCAGCGGTTAGCTCCTACAATGAGCAGTTCTTC.

This chain links TRBV5-1 with TRBJ2-7; 10 positions match TRBD1. The trim removed 3 bases at V and 5 bases at J, leaving 8 bases unmatched. Germline V gives CDR1 SGHRS, CDR2 YFSETQ. The CDR3 has 15 residues. The CDR3 DNA reads as TGCGCCAGCAGCTCGGGGGACAGGGGAATCGACGAGCAGTACTTC. It is translated as CASSSGDRGIDEQYF.

The rearrangement links TRBV5-4 to TRBJ2-7; D gene uncertain. The CDR3 loop spans 12 amino acids. V was pared by 2 bases and J by 3 bases, with 6 bases between. Germline-derived CDR1 and CDR2 are SGHNT and YYREEE (reference sequence). The CDR3 reads CASSFGLYEQYF. The CDR3 region has the DNA TGTGCCAGCAGCTTTGGGCTCTACGAGCAGTACTTC.

The chain carries TRBV4-1 and TRBJ2-5, with D perhaps TRBD2 (5 bases). CDR3 length: 15 residues. Germline V gene lookup returns CDR1 MGHRA and CDR2 YSYEKL. Trimming removed 1 base at V and 0 bases at J, with 9 bases between. In DNA form, the CDR3 reads TGCGCCAGCAGCCAAGTCGGGGTGAACCAAGAGACCCAGTACTTC. Amino acids: CASSQVGVNQETQYF.

The chain carries TRBV7-9 and TRBJ2-4; TRBD2 matches 10 bases. The V gene's germline CDR1 is SEHNR and CDR2 FQNEAQ (reference sequence). The CDR3 has 18 amino acids. Trimming removed 2 bases from V and 0 bases from J; junction bases left unmatched: 7. The CDR3 DNA reads as TGTGCCAGCAGCTTATGGCTAGCGGGAGTCCAAGCCAAAAACATTCAGTACTTC. This translates into CASSLWLAGVQAKNIQYF. The full variable domain, its missing parts supplied by reference TRBV7-9 and TRBJ2-4, is DTGVSQNPRHKITKRGQNVTFRCDPISEHNRLYWYRQTLGQGPEFLTYFQNEAQLEKSRLLSDRFSAERPKGSFSTLEIQRTEQGDSAMYLCASSLWLAGVQAKNIQYFGAGTRLSVL.

In regard to this clone: Germline and junction disagree at one end, which may indicate a read error. The V gene is TRBV29-1, the J gene TRBJ2-3; 9 nucleotides line up with TRBD2. There are 15 residues in the CDR3. Looked up from germline, CDR1 is SQVTM and CDR2 is ANQGSEA. The CDR3 region has the DNA TGCAGCGTCGAAGGCGGGAGGGCCGGCATAGATACGCAGTATTTT. Its translation: CSVEGGRAGIDTQYF.

In its sample, this clone was seen once. V gene TRBV6-6 combines with J gene TRBJ2-1; 10 nucleotides agree with TRBD2. After removal of 6 bases from V and 3 bases from J, the junction contained 8 bases not matched to a gene. The germline gives CDR1 MNHNY, CDR2 SVGAGI (reference sequence). The CDR3 spans 16 residues. This chain's CDR3 is CASSLIAGGFYNEQFF. The DNA for the CDR3 is TGTGCCAGCAGCCTAATAGCGGGAGGATTCTACAATGAGCAGTTCTTC.

CDR3 region: CASSLAHEQYF. The DNA of the CDR3 is TGTGCCAGCAGCCTAGCCCACGAGCAGTACTTC. The genes are TRBV28 and TRBJ2-7, with a tentative D call TRBD2 (5 bases). The V gene's germline CDR1 is MDHEN and CDR2 SYDVKM. Trimming cost V 6 bases and J 5 bases, with 8 bases left between them. The CDR3 runs to 11 residues.

This chain joins TRBV7-9 and TRBJ1-2; 9 positions match TRBD1. Per germline, CDR1 SEHNR and CDR2 FQNEAQ (reference sequence). The CDR3 extends over 14 amino acids. J gave up 8 bases and V 5 bases, and 9 bases lay outside the gene matches. The CDR3 DNA sequence: TGTGCCAGCAGCAGCCATGGACAGGGGCTCGGCTACACCTTC. As protein: CASSSHGQGLGYTF.

Concerning this clone itself: This may come from a read error, since a much larger clone is one base off. This sequence joins TRBV5-1 and TRBJ2-7; D is unresolved. V was trimmed by 1 base and J by 1 base, leaving 3 bases between them. CDR3 length: 12 residues. Germline V CDR1 and CDR2: SGHRS, YFSETQ. The CDR3 spells CASSLQSYEQYF. The CDR3 DNA follows: TGCGCCAGCAGCTTGCAGTCCTACGAGCAGTACTTC.

V usage is TRBV6-4 and J usage is TRBJ2-1; D call uncertain. The CDR3 length is 13 residues. Germline V CDR1 and CDR2: MRHNA, SNTAGT. Deletions cut 0 bases from V and 6 bases from J, with 6 bases between. The CDR3 DNA reads TGTGCCAGCAGTGACTCTATTGGCAATGAGCAGTTCTTC. It codes for CASSDSIGNEQFF.

The V call is TRBV18, the J call TRBJ2-5; no clear D gene. The V gene lost 3 bases and the J gene lost 2 bases, with 16 bases spanning the gap. The CDR3 has 16 amino acids. Per germline, CDR1 KGHSH and CDR2 LQKENI. The CDR3 protein is CASSPLDTERQETQYF. The DNA of the CDR3 is TGTGCCAGCTCACCGCTTGACACAGAAAGACAAGAGACCCAGTACTTC.

The chain couples TRBV15 to TRBJ2-5, with TRBD2 identical over 12 bases. CDR1 is LNHNV, CDR2 YYDKDF, per germline (reference sequence). The ends lost 5 bases at V and 1 base at J; junction bases unmatched: 11. This CDR3 contains 18 residues. CDR3 sequence: CATSRRNLAGGAQETQYF. CDR3 DNA: TGTGCCACCAGCCGCCGGAACCTAGCGGGAGGGGCCCAAGAGACCCAGTACTTC.

The rearrangement joins TRBV7-2 to TRBJ2-7, with 8 bases that match TRBD1. V dropped 1 base and J dropped 4; count of bases not matched to a gene: 3. CDR1 and CDR2 from the germline V gene are SGHTA and FQGNSA. This CDR3 comprises 14 residues. DNA for the CDR3: TGTGCCAGCAGCTTAGGCCGGACAGGGTACGAGCAGTACTTC. It specifies CASSLGRTGYEQYF.

This clone was picked up one time. The same CDR3 arises from other DNA sequences in this sample as well. The V call is TRBV7-9, the J call TRBJ1-1; 9 bases align to TRBD1. The germline V gene encodes CDR1 SEHNR and CDR2 FQNEAQ (reference sequence). This CDR3 region has 14 residues. Unmatched junction bases numbered 2, after V lost 5 bases and J lost 1 base. The CDR3 here is CASSPGQGNTEAFF. For the CDR3, the DNA is TGTGCCAGCAGCCCGGGACAGGGGAACACTGAAGCTTTCTTT.

The chain uses TRBV30 and TRBJ2-1, with TRBD2 as a possible D gene (6 bases). The CDR3 covers 10 residues. Germline CDR1 is GTSNPN and CDR2 is SVGIG (reference sequence). Trimming removed 3 bases at V and 9 bases at J, with 6 bases between. CDR3 amino acids: CAWSGSEQFF. The CDR3 coding sequence is TGTGCCTGGAGCGGGAGTGAGCAGTTCTTC. The complete variable domain, with remaining parts taken from reference TRBV30 and TRBJ2-1, reads SQTIHQWPATLVQPVGSPLSLECTVEGTSNPNLYWYRQAAGRGLQLLFYSVGIGQISSEVPQNLSASRPQDRQFILSSKKLLLSDSGFYLCAWSGSEQFFGPGTRLTVL.

The chain joins TRBV2 to TRBJ1-5; no clear D gene. Looked up from germline, CDR1 is SNHLY and CDR2 is FYNNEI. The CDR3 runs 15 residues. V dropped 8 bases and J dropped 0 bases, with 14 bases sitting between them. For the CDR3, the DNA is TGTGCCAGCCGGCCCGGATCCTATAGCAATCAGCCCCAGCATTTT. This gives the protein CASRPGSYSNQPQHF.

The chain uses TRBV5-1 and TRBJ2-1; possible D gene TRBD2, 6 bases. The germline gives CDR1 SGHRS, CDR2 YFSETQ. The CDR3 totals 15 residues. V was cut by 2 bases and J by 5 bases, with 14 bases left in between. CDR3 in DNA: TGCGCCAGCAGCTTTCCGTCTAGCGCCAACAATGAGCAGTTCTTC. It codes for CASSFPSSANNEQFF.

The chain joins TRBV6-1 to TRBJ1-5, with 7 positions matching TRBD1. The length of the CDR3 is 17 residues. In germline, CDR1 is MNHNS, CDR2 SASEGT. V lost 2 bases and J lost 6; bases outside the gene matches: 13. CDR3 in amino acids: CASSEKGGGGFGQPQHF. The CDR3 DNA reads TGTGCCAGCAGTGAAAAGGGCGGAGGGGGCTTCGGTCAGCCCCAGCATTTT.

The rearrangement joins TRBV2 to TRBJ2-2, with TRBD1 matching over 10 bases. Losses at the gene ends were 4 bases for V and 2 bases for J; bases not matched to a gene: 7. The CDR3 has 17 residues. Germline V gives CDR1 SNHLY, CDR2 FYNNEI. The chain's CDR3 is CASSVRRDRGNTGELFF. DNA of the CDR3: TGTGCCAGCAGTGTGCGAAGGGACAGGGGAAACACCGGGGAGCTGTTTTTT.

The count of this clone is one. The V and J genes are TRBV5-6 and TRBJ2-7; the match to TRBD2 covers 10 bases. Per germline, CDR1 SGHDT and CDR2 YYEEEE. Germline trimming cut 5 bases from V and 6 bases from J; bases unmatched to any gene: 11. This CDR3 is built from 15 residues. CDR3: CASSFSGLAGVEQYF. CDR3 DNA sequence: TGTGCCAGCAGTTTTAGTGGGCTAGCGGGGGTCGAGCAGTACTTC.